One sample yielded the 27 T cell receptor beta chains listed below, sequenced in a study of T cell responses to AZD1222 COVID-19 vaccine. Produced via immunoSEQ multiplex PCR; TCRdb's table is partial and in-frame only. The sample includes about 160,000 clones, roughly 90% of them seen just once. This specimen was peripheral blood, taken 28 days after the second AZD1222 dose. The receptors come from an adult who received the AZD1222 COVID-19 vaccine.

The chain uses TRBV7-9 and TRBJ2-1; 7 bases are shared with TRBD1. The V gene's germline CDR1 is SEHNR and CDR2 FQNEAQ (reference sequence). V dropped 4 bases and J dropped 5; count of bases not matched to a gene: 5. The CDR3 covers 14 residues. In DNA form, the CDR3 reads TGTGCCAGCAGCTCCACAGGGGTCCACAATGAGCAGTTCTTC. Its protein is CASSSTGVHNEQFF.

This chain connects TRBV19 to TRBJ1-1; D remains unclear. The CDR3 covers 14 residues. V gave up 5 bases and J gave up 1 base, with 11 bases separating them. Germline loops: CDR1 LNHDA, CDR2 SQIVND (reference sequence). The CDR3, as DNA: TGTGCCAGTAGTGGACGGACGGGGAACACTGAAGCTTTCTTT. Translation gives CASSGRTGNTEAFF. Looking up the rest from reference TRBV19 and TRBJ1-1 gives the full variable domain: DGGITQSPKYLFRKEGQNVTLSCEQNLNHDAMYWYRQDPGQGLRLIYYSQIVNDFQKGDIAEGYSVSREKKESFPLTVTSAQKNPTAFYLCASSGRTGNTEAFFGQGTRLTVV.

The chain joins TRBV16 to TRBJ1-2; D uncertain. The CDR3 has 15 amino acids. V lost 2 bases and J lost 4, with 14 bases in between. Germline V gene sequence: CDR1 KGHSY, CDR2 FQNENV. The CDR3 nucleotides read TGTGCCAGCAGCCAAGAGGGTGGGCTAAGCTATGGCTACACCTTC. Its translation: CASSQEGGLSYGYTF.

This clone was seen more than once but under ten times. The chain couples TRBV19 to TRBJ2-1; 14 positions match TRBD2. V shed 7 bases and J 8 bases; nucleotides not matched to a gene: 7. CDR1 and CDR2 from the germline V gene are LNHDA and SQIVND (reference sequence). This CDR3 has 15 residues. CDR3 loop: CASTPGLAGEHEQFF. The CDR3 bases are TGTGCCAGTACCCCGGGACTAGCGGGAGAACATGAGCAGTTCTTC.

As for this clone: This specimen includes other DNA sequences encoding the same CDR3. The J gene is TRBJ1-6, the V gene TRBV6-5, with 7 nucleotides matching TRBD1. The CDR3 consists of 16 residues. V was clipped by 0 bases and J by 9 bases; unmatched bases: 8. From germline, CDR1 is MNHEY and CDR2 SVGAGI. The CDR3 region is CASSYSLRQGGSPLHF. CDR3 nucleotide sequence: TGTGCCAGCAGTTACTCCCTGAGACAGGGAGGTTCACCCCTCCACTTT.

V gene TRBV24-1 combines with J gene TRBJ2-2; the match to TRBD1 covers 8 bases. Losses at the gene ends were 3 bases for V and 6 bases for J; bases not matched to a gene: 5. The CDR3 covers 15 residues. The germline V gene has CDR1 KGHDR and CDR2 SFDVKD. DNA for the CDR3: TGTGCCACCAGTGATCCAGACAGGGGCCCCGGGGAGCTGTTTTTT. This sequence encodes CATSDPDRGPGELFF.

This sequence joins TRBV7-9 and TRBJ1-2; D gene unclear. Per germline, CDR1 SEHNR and CDR2 FQNEAQ (reference sequence). Deletions cut 4 bases from V and 6 bases from J, with 9 bases between. The CDR3 extends over 12 amino acids. In DNA form, the CDR3 reads TGTGCCAGCAGCTCCCAAGGAGATGGCTACACCTTC. Encoded protein: CASSSQGDGYTF.

The chain combines TRBV27 with TRBJ1-1; no clear D. Germline V CDR1 and CDR2: MNHEY, SMNVEV (reference sequence). The length of the CDR3 is 16 residues. Trimming stripped 5 bases from V and 0 bases from J, with 16 bases between. DNA for the CDR3: TGTGCCAGCAGTAGAGAGGCAGTGTACATGAACACTGAAGCTTTCTTT. As protein: CASSREAVYMNTEAFF.

The V and J genes are TRBV3-1 (or the pseudogene TRBV3-2) and TRBJ1-4; possibly TRBD1 for D (6 bases). CDR1 is LGHDT and CDR2 is YNNKEL in the germline V gene (reference sequence). The ends were cut back, 2 bases at V and 6 bases at J, with 16 bases in the middle. There are 16 residues in the CDR3. CDR3 loop: CASSQNYGAGDEKLFF. CDR3 sequence (DNA): TGTGCCAGCAGCCAAAACTACGGGGCAGGGGATGAAAAACTGTTTTTT.

The chain combines TRBV27 with TRBJ2-1; TRBD1 matches at 11 bases. This CDR3 is 16 amino acids long. Germline loops: CDR1 MNHEY, CDR2 SMNVEV (reference sequence). Trimming removed 6 bases from V and 3 bases from J; junction bases left unmatched: 7. CDR3 DNA sequence: TGTGCCAGCAGGAAACCCGGGACAGGGGGCTACAATGAGCAGTTCTTC. Its protein is CASRKPGTGGYNEQFF.

The chain joins TRBV20-1 to TRBJ1-5; D is unresolved. Germline V gives CDR1 DFQATT, CDR2 SNEGSKA (reference sequence). The CDR3 is 13 residues long. Trimming removed 4 bases from V and 4 bases from J, with 11 bases in between. Written as DNA, the CDR3 is TGCAGTGCTAATGAACGGGAAAATCAGCCCCAGCATTTT. Residues: CSANERENQPQHF.

The chain links TRBV27 to TRBJ1-1; the D is unclear. Germline CDR1 reads MNHEY; CDR2 reads SMNVEV (reference sequence). Trimming removed 3 bases from V and 6 bases from J, with 14 bases in between. The CDR3 runs to 14 residues. CDR3 nucleotides: TGTGCCAGCAGTTTCCTGGTGGCGGACGCTGAAGCTTTCTTT. It translates to CASSFLVADAEAFF.

The rearrangement links TRBV5-1 to TRBJ2-2; TRBD2 agrees at 15 bases. J lost 7 bases, V lost 4 bases, and 5 bases had no gene match. Germline V gene data show CDR1 as SGHRS and CDR2 as YFSETQ. The CDR3 is 16 residues long. Written as DNA, the CDR3 is TGCGCCAGCAGCCCGGGACTAGCGGGAGGAGACGGGGAGCTGTTTTTT. It translates to CASSPGLAGGDGELFF.

V and J are TRBV18 and TRBJ2-5; no reliable D call. The V and J ends lost 5 bases and 2 bases respectively, with 6 bases between them. Germline V gives CDR1 KGHSH, CDR2 LQKENI. The CDR3 runs 12 residues. The CDR3 nucleotides are TGTGCCAGCTCATCGGCGCAAGAGACCCAGTACTTC. The encoded protein is CASSSAQETQYF.

The chain is built from TRBV7-2 and TRBJ2-3; 10 bases fit TRBD2. CDR3 length: 21 residues. The V segment lost 0 bases and the J segment 7 bases; nucleotides outside the gene matches: 22. CDR1 is SGHTA and CDR2 is FQGNSA in the germline V gene. CDR3 nucleotide sequence: TGTGCCAGCAGCTTAGCAGGGCGGCTAGCGGGAGTCGCCCTCCCTCCCCATACGCAGTATTTT. Translated, it gives CASSLAGRLAGVALPPHTQYF.

The rearrangement joins TRBV7-2 to TRBJ2-1; D ambiguous. The CDR3 covers 12 residues. The ends were cut back, 1 base at V and 6 bases at J, with 4 bases in the middle. The V gene's germline CDR1 is SGHTA and CDR2 FQGNSA. CDR3 residues: CASSLVGNEQFF. CDR3 nucleotides: TGTGCCAGCAGCTTAGTGGGCAATGAGCAGTTCTTC.

The chain uses TRBV7-9 and TRBJ1-4; D perhaps matches TRBD1 (5 bases). Trimming took off 7 bases at V and 7 bases at J, with 13 bases between the two ends. The V gene's germline CDR1 is SEHNR and CDR2 FQNEAQ (reference sequence). This CDR3 contains 13 residues. The chain's CDR3 is CASTRDVIEKLFF. In DNA form, the CDR3 reads TGTGCCAGCACCCGGGACGTTATTGAAAAACTGTTTTTT.

The rearrangement links TRBV5-8 to TRBJ1-2; D remains unclear. The V end lost 1 base, the J end lost 0 bases, and 7 bases lay between the germline ends. This CDR3 comprises 14 residues. Germline values: CDR1 SGHTS, CDR2 YDEGEE. Here the CDR3 DNA reads TGTGCCAGCAGCTTGCAACAGACTAACTATGGCTACACCTTC. This codes for CASSLQQTNYGYTF.

This sequence joins TRBV4-1 and TRBJ2-3, with D unclear. The CDR3 has 16 residues. Germline V gives CDR1 MGHRA, CDR2 YSYEKL. Trimming removed 0 bases from V and 10 bases from J, with 20 bases in between. The CDR3 DNA sequence: TGCGCCAGCAGCCAAGACGGACGTCAGTGGGTTCCGGCGCAGTATTTT. Translating gives CASSQDGRQWVPAQYF.

This clone has a single count. The chain recombines TRBV15 with TRBJ2-1; tentatively, D is TRBD1 (5 bases). Germline V gives CDR1 LNHNV, CDR2 YYDKDF (reference sequence). Trimming cost V 3 bases and J 3 bases, with 9 bases left between them. The CDR3 has 14 amino acids. The CDR3 region is CATSRDTSYNEQFF. The CDR3 region has the DNA TGTGCCACCAGCAGGGACACCAGCTACAATGAGCAGTTCTTC.

V and J are TRBV30 and TRBJ1-2, with 7 bases lining up with TRBD1. J lost 2 bases, V lost 2 bases, and 5 bases had no gene match. CDR1 is GTSNPN, CDR2 SVGIG, per germline (reference sequence). The CDR3 is 14 residues long. DNA for the CDR3: TGTGCCTGGAGTCCGACAGGGCTAAACTATGGCTACACCTTC. Its protein is CAWSPTGLNYGYTF. Full variable domain (remainder filled in from reference TRBV30 and TRBJ1-2): SQTIHQWPATLVQPVGSPLSLECTVEGTSNPNLYWYRQAAGRGLQLLFYSVGIGQISSEVPQNLSASRPQDRQFILSSKKLLLSDSGFYLCAWSPTGLNYGYTFGSGTRLTVV.

The V call is TRBV10-2, the J call TRBJ2-1; TRBD2 matches at 10 bases. The CDR3 length is 17 residues. The V gene end was trimmed by 3 bases and the J gene end by 1 base; junction bases not matched to a gene: 6. Germline V gene data show CDR1 as WSHSY and CDR2 as SAAADI. The CDR3 sequence is CASSDLGTSASYNEQFF. The CDR3 DNA sequence: TGCGCCAGCAGTGATCTTGGGACTAGCGCGTCCTACAATGAGCAGTTCTTC.

In this sample, this clone turned up a few times. The chain couples TRBV5-1 to TRBJ2-2, with D possibly being TRBD1 (5 bases). The CDR3 has 15 residues. The ends were cut back, 1 base at V and 1 base at J, with 8 bases in the middle. Germline CDR1 and CDR2: SGHRS and YFSETQ. CDR3 bases: TGCGCCAGCAGCTTGCAGGGCATGAACACCGGGGAGCTGTTTTTT. Amino acid sequence: CASSLQGMNTGELFF.

This clone was detected once. The V call is TRBV27, the J call TRBJ1-6; 9 bases fit TRBD1. Trimming removed 2 bases from V and 10 bases from J; junction bases left unmatched: 6. In germline, CDR1 is MNHEY, CDR2 SMNVEV (reference sequence). CDR3 length: 15 residues. The CDR3 region has the DNA TGTGCCAGCAGTTTAACGGGGACAGGGTTCTCACCCCTCCACTTT. Translating gives CASSLTGTGFSPLHF.

This chain links TRBV27 with TRBJ2-7; 7 bases fit TRBD1. The CDR3 has 19 residues. The V gene end was trimmed by 0 bases and the J gene end by 2 bases; junction bases not matched to a gene: 16. Germline-derived CDR1 and CDR2 are MNHEY and SMNVEV (reference sequence). CDR3 DNA sequence: TGTGCCAGCAGTTTATCGGGGGTGACCGGGACAGCTCCCGCCTACGAGCAGTACTTC. Translated: CASSLSGVTGTAPAYEQYF.

The genes are TRBV19 and TRBJ2-7; D may be TRBD2 (5 bases). Germline V CDR1 and CDR2: LNHDA, SQIVND (reference sequence). V was pared by 3 bases and J by 7 bases, with 19 bases between. This CDR3 comprises 15 residues. The CDR3 loop is CASSIQRTVPREQYF. The CDR3 DNA reads TGTGCCAGTAGTATCCAGCGGACTGTTCCGAGGGAGCAGTACTTC.

V gene TRBV5-1 combines with J gene TRBJ1-1; D remains ambiguous. The V end lost 2 bases, the J end lost 4 bases, and 15 bases lay between the germline ends. CDR1 is SGHRS and CDR2 is YFSETQ in the germline V gene. CDR3 length equals 15 residues. The CDR3 region has the DNA TGCGCCAGCAGCTTAAATCCGGGTGGGGTCACTGAAGCTTTCTTT. It specifies CASSLNPGGVTEAFF.